The present T cell receptor (beta chain) was sequenced within a study of cytomegalovirus exposure and HLA in healthy donors. Overall study results and limits: The study labeled around 160 TCR beta chains cytomegalovirus-associated. Analysis was carried out at a later point, and it linked a missense DCLRE1C variant to TCR beta V- and J-gene trimming.

A word on this clone: What it binds is unknown.

Germline V gene sequence: CDR1 SNHLY, CDR2 FYNNEI. This CDR3 spans 13 amino acids. J lost 5 bases, V lost 7 bases, and 7 bases had no gene match. The PCR employed 60 Vbeta primers together with 13 Jbeta primers. The method was immunoSEQ multiplex PCR; TCRdb's version includes in-frame clones alone and lacks a portion of them. The sample comprises 95,000 to 150,000 clones, approximately 78% of which are singletons, and about 7.9% rests with the top ten. The sequence was collected from a woman aged 40 to 55 in good health and CMV-seropositive. The specimen sequenced was PBMCs. The rearrangement links TRBV2 to TRBJ1-2, with 7 bases fitting TRBD1. CDR3 bases: TGTGCCAGCATCGACAGGGCTGGGTATGGCTACACCTTC. It translates to CASIDRAGYGYTF.